The subject of this entry is one T cell receptor beta chain. The assay was immunoSEQ multiplex PCR, and TCRdb's table has in-frame clones only and misses some. The sample records around 99,000 clones, 80% to 90% being singletons. This CDR3 is 13 amino acids long. V gave up 5 bases and J gave up 6 bases; unmatched junction bases: 4. This sample stems from a study of control samples from healthy donors and cancer patients. The sequenced material came from blood. The sequence derives from a woman aged 50 to 65 in good health. This sequence joins TRBV12-3 or TRBV12-4 and TRBJ1-1; 9 bases map to TRBD1. In nucleotides, the CDR3 is TGTGCCAGCAGTGGGGACAGGGTTGCTGAAGCTTTCTTT. Translation gives CASSGDRVAEAFF.